Reported below is one T cell receptor beta chain. The antigen remains unidentified. This entry is derived from a study of T cell responses to AZD1222 COVID-19 vaccine. The protocol was immunoSEQ multiplex PCR, while the TCRdb copy is restricted to in-frame clones and leaves out a portion. The sample yields roughly 180,000 clones, 94% seen once. General study findings and limits: Researchers report vaccine-associated CD4 TCRs spanning spike, with dominance at 160-218 and 743-854. The reported proportion of spike-specific TCRs targeting unmutated variant regions was nearly half. Spike-specific TCR breadth and depth were elevated following two AZD1222 doses.

The clonotype originates from an adult in good health. The sample consisted of peripheral blood, taken on day 0 of AZD1222 vaccination.

This chain's CDR3 is CASSVGDGGEQYF. The CDR3, as DNA: TGTGCCAGCAGCGTAGGGGACGGTGGGGAGCAGTACTTC. The chain combines TRBV9 with TRBJ2-7, with D perhaps assigned TRBD1 or TRBD2 (5 bases each). The V gene lost 0 bases and the J gene lost 7 bases, with 11 bases spanning the gap. Germline V gives CDR1 SGDLS, CDR2 YYNGEE. The CDR3 spans 13 residues.